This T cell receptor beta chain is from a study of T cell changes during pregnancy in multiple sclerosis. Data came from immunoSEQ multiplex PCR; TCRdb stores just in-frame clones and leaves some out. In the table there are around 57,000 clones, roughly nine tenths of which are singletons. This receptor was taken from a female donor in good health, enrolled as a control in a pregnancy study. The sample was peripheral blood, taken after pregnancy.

Here the CDR3 DNA reads TGTGCCAGCAGCTTAAGGGGGCAGGGCAAACCTCTACCTTACGAGCAGTACTTC. Amino acid sequence: CASSLRGQGKPLPYEQYF. The V gene is TRBV7-2, the J gene TRBJ2-7, with 7 positions matching TRBD1. Germline CDR1 and CDR2: SGHTA and FQGNSA. The CDR3 has 18 residues. The ends lost 2 bases at V and 4 bases at J; junction bases unmatched: 17.